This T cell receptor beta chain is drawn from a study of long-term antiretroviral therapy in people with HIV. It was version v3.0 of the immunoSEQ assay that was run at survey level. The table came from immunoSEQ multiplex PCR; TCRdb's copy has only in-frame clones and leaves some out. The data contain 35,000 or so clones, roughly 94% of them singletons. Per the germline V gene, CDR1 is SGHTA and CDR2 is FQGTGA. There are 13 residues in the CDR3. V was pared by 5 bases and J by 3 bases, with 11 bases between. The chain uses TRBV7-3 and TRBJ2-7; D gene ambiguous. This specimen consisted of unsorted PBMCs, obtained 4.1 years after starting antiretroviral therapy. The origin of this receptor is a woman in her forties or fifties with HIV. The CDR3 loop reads CASSPFDGYEQYF. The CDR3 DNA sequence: TGTGCCAGCAGCCCTTTTGACGGCTACGAGCAGTACTTC.